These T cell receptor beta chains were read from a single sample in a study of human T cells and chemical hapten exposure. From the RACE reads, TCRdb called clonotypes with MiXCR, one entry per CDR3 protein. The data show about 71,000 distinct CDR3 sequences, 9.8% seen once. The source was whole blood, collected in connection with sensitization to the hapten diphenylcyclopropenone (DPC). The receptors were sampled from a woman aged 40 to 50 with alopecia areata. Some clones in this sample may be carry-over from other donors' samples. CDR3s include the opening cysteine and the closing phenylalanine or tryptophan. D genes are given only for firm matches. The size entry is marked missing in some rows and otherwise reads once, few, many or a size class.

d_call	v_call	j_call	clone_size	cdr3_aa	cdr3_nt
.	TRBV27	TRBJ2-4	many	CASRDLAKNIQYF	TGTGCCAGCAGGGATTTAGCCAAAAACATTCAGTACTTC
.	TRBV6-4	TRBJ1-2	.	CASSDGPGYTF	TGTGCCAGCAGTGACGGGCCCGGCTACACCTTC
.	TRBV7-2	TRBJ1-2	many	CASSSSRTSGYTF	TGTGCCAGCAGCTCTTCTAGGACGTCCGGCTACACCTTC
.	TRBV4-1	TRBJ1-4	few	CASSQRETRDEKLFF	TGCGCCAGCAGCCAACGGGAAACTAGGGATGAAAAACTGTTTTTT
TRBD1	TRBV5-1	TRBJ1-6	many	CASSLGTANSPLHF	TGCGCCAGCAGCTTAGGGACAGCGAATTCACCCCTCCACTTT
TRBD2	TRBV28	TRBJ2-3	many	CASSWTSGVGTQYF	TGTGCCAGCAGTTGGACTAGCGGGGTGGGTACGCAGTATTTT
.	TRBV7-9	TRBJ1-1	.	CASAPVRGLDTEAFF	TGTGCCAGCGCCCCTGTTAGGGGGTTGGACACTGAAGCTTTCTTT
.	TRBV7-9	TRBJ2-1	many	CASSFFDSYNEQFF	TGTGCCAGCAGCTTTTTTGACTCCTACAATGAGCAGTTCTTC
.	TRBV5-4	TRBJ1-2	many	CASSFSAGVSGYTF	TGTGCCAGCAGCTTTTCGGCAGGGGTTAGTGGCTACACCTTC
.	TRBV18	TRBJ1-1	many	CASSQSDILNTEAFF	TGTGCCAGCTCACAATCCGACATCTTGAACACTGAAGCTTTCTTT
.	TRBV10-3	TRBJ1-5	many	CAISEGAVQPQHF	TGTGCCATCAGTGAGGGGGCGGTTCAGCCCCAGCATTTT
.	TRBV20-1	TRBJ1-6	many	CSARVGSPLHF	TGCAGTGCTAGGGTGGGATCACCCCTCCACTTT
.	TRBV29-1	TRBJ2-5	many	CSVGLSQETQYF	TGCAGCGTTGGCCTATCACAAGAGACCCAGTACTTC
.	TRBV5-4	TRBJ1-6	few	CASSSRSSSSYNSPLHF	TGTGCCAGCAGCTCGAGGAGCAGTAGCTCCTATAATTCACCCCTCCACTTT
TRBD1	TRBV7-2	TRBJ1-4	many	CASSLGDRGRKEKLFF	TGTGCCAGCAGCTTAGGTGACAGGGGGCGCAAGGAAAAACTGTTTTTT
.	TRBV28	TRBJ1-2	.	CASSWRNYGYTF	TGTGCCAGCAGTTGGAGGAACTATGGCTACACCTTC
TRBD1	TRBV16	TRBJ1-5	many	CASSQLIGQGRGQPQHF	TGTGCCAGCAGCCAATTAATAGGACAGGGGAGGGGACAGCCCCAGCATTTT
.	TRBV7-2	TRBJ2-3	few	CASSPDRDTQYF	TGTGCCAGCAGCCCCGATCGGGATACGCAGTATTTT
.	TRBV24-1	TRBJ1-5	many	CATSDPSTGRNQPQHF	TGTGCCACCAGTGATCCCTCGACAGGCCGCAATCAGCCCCAGCATTTT
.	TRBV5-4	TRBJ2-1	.	CASSLDREGYEQFF	TGTGCCAGCAGCTTGGACAGGGAGGGCTATGAGCAGTTCTTC
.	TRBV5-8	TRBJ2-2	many	CASSLYGGLLNTGELFF	TGTGCCAGCAGCTTGTACGGGGGCCTCCTGAACACCGGGGAGCTGTTTTTT
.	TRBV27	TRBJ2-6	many	CASSLGVGPLGANVLTF	TGTGCCAGCAGTTTAGGGGTAGGTCCCCTTGGGGCCAACGTCCTGACTTTC
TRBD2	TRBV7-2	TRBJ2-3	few	CASSFGLARTDTQYF	TGTGCCAGCAGCTTCGGACTAGCCCGCACAGATACGCAGTATTTT
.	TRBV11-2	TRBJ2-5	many	CASSLDTGSRETQYF	TGTGCCAGCAGCTTAGATACAGGGTCGAGAGAGACCCAGTACTTC
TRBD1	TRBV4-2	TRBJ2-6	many	CASSQEGTGLFSGANVLTF	TGTGCCAGCAGCCAAGAAGGGACAGGGCTGTTCTCTGGGGCCAACGTCCTGACTTTC
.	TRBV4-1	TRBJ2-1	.	CASSQEEGLSYNEQFF	TGCGCCAGCAGCCAAGAGGAGGGACTCTCCTACAATGAGCAGTTCTTC
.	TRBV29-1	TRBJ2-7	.	CSAWSPSYEQYF	TGCAGCGCGTGGTCCCCCTCCTACGAGCAGTACTTC
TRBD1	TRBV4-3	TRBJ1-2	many	CASSPRRSTGGVYGYTF	TGCGCCAGCAGCCCCAGACGTAGTACAGGGGGCGTCTATGGCTACACCTTC
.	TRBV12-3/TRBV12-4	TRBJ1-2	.	CASSGVFNYGYTF	TGTGCCAGCAGTGGAGTTTTTAACTATGGCTACACCTTC
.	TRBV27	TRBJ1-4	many	CASTPVGFATNEKLFF	TGTGCCAGCACTCCCGTAGGGTTTGCAACTAATGAAAAACTGTTTTTT
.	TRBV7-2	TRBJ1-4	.	CASSSTAYEKLFF	TGTGCCAGCAGCTCGACTGCCTATGAAAAACTGTTTTTT
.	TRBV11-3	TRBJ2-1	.	CASSLDGNEQFF	TGTGCCAGCAGCTTAGATGGCAATGAGCAGTTCTTC
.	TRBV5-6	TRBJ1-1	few	CASSFWQYTEAFF	TGTGCCAGCAGCTTTTGGCAGTACACTGAAGCTTTCTTT
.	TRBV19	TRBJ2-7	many	CASSISVRFYEQYF	TGTGCCAGTAGTATATCGGTCAGGTTCTACGAGCAGTACTTC
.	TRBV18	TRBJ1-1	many	CASSPLQGEAFF	TGTGCCAGCTCACCGCTGCAGGGTGAAGCTTTCTTT
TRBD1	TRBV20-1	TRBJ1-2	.	CSAPSDRVNNYGYTF	TGCAGTGCTCCTTCGGACAGGGTGAATAACTATGGCTACACCTTC
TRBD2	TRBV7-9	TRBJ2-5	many	CASSLGLAKETQYF	TGTGCCAGCAGCTTAGGACTAGCAAAAGAGACCCAGTACTTC
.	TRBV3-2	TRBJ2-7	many	CASSQDNGAEGRSYEQYF	TGTGCCAGCAGCCAAGATAATGGGGCCGAGGGGCGTTCCTACGAGCAGTACTTC